A selection of T cell receptor beta chains follows, all from one sample in a study of T cell responses to AZD1222 COVID-19 vaccine. The protocol was immunoSEQ multiplex PCR, while the TCRdb copy is restricted to in-frame clones and leaves out a portion. The sample carries 100,000 or so clones, about 90% recorded once. Here the sequenced sample was peripheral blood, taken on day 0 of MenACWY control vaccination. The receptors were sampled from an adult in good health. Each CDR3 is given with its conserved first and last residue. D genes are given only for firm matches. Some rows mark clone size as missing; the rest say once, few, many or name a class of expanded clone.

>TRBJ1-2|.|TRBV28|.
CASSSGDSNYGYTF
TGTGCCAGCAGTTCAGGCGACAGTAACTATGGCTACACCTTC
>TRBJ2-7|.|TRBV19|.
CASSSGTDGGQYF
TGTGCCAGTAGTAGCGGTACCGATGGAGGGCAGTACTTC
>TRBJ2-2|.|TRBV6-1|.
CASSDVVASSNTGELFF
TGTGCCAGCAGTGACGTGGTCGCCAGTTCGAACACCGGGGAGCTGTTTTTT
>TRBJ1-2|.|TRBV7-2|TRBD1
CASSLNGQGNGYTF
TGTGCCAGCAGCTTAAACGGACAGGGAAATGGCTACACCTTC
>TRBJ1-1|.|TRBV3-1/TRBV3-2|.
CASSQGLNTEAFF
TGTGCCAGCAGCCAAGGCCTGAACACTGAAGCTTTCTTT
>TRBJ2-5|.|TRBV19|.
CASSEQGQGWQETQYF
TGTGCCAGTAGTGAACAGGGCCAAGGGTGGCAAGAGACCCAGTACTTC
>TRBJ1-6|.|TRBV7-7|.
CASSPPPRGYNSPLHF
TGTGCCAGCAGCCCCCCCCCGAGGGGATATAATTCACCCCTCCACTTT
>TRBJ1-1|.|TRBV7-2|TRBD1
CASSVQSPTGGTEAFF
TGTGCCAGCAGCGTACAGTCTCCCACAGGGGGCACTGAAGCTTTCTTT
>TRBJ1-6|.|TRBV5-6|TRBD1
CASSLNRGRSPLHF
TGTGCCAGCAGCCTAAACAGGGGGCGTTCACCCCTCCACTTT
>TRBJ2-2|.|TRBV19|.
CASRMAGMAGELFF
TGTGCCAGTAGGATGGCGGGGATGGCCGGGGAGCTGTTTTTT
>TRBJ2-6|.|TRBV28|.
CASRLSSGANVLTF
TGTGCCAGCAGACTCAGCTCTGGGGCCAACGTCCTGACTTTC
>TRBJ1-2|once|TRBV6-6|.
CASSYYQGNYGYTF
TGTGCCAGCAGTTACTATCAGGGTAACTATGGCTACACCTTC
>TRBJ1-3|.|TRBV7-2|.
CASSEGTWYGNTIYF
TGTGCCAGCAGCGAGGGGACTTGGTATGGAAACACCATATATTTT
>TRBJ2-1|.|TRBV11-3|.
CASSSVVNEQFF
TGTGCCAGCAGCTCGGTAGTCAATGAGCAGTTCTTC
>TRBJ2-7|.|TRBV18|TRBD2
CASSQELASGSYEQYF
TGTGCCAGCTCACAGGAGTTGGCTAGCGGGAGTTACGAGCAGTACTTC
>TRBJ1-1|.|TRBV6-5|.
CASSYRPGTEAFF
TGTGCCAGCAGTTACCGGCCGGGCACTGAAGCTTTCTTT
>TRBJ2-3|few|TRBV5-4|TRBD1
CASSSNDRASGTQYF
TGTGCCAGCAGCTCAAACGACAGGGCCTCAGGTACGCAGTATTTT
>TRBJ2-4|.|TRBV7-9|TRBD1
CASSSTGTVVNIQYF
TGTGCCAGCAGCTCCACTGGGACAGTAGTAAACATTCAGTACTTC
>TRBJ1-5|.|TRBV19|.
CASSIRQTYSNQPQHF
TGTGCCAGTAGTATACGGCAGACTTATAGCAATCAGCCCCAGCATTTT
>TRBJ2-7|.|TRBV6-6|TRBD1
CASSQDRAFGTGSHEQYF
TGTGCCAGCAGTCAGGATAGGGCTTTTGGGACAGGGTCTCACGAGCAGTACTTC
>TRBJ2-1|.|TRBV30|.
CAWGTPYEQFF
TGTGCCTGGGGAACTCCTTATGAGCAGTTCTTC
>TRBJ2-4|.|TRBV6-1|.
CASSEEGGWSAKNIQYF
TGTGCCAGCAGTGAAGAGGGGGGGTGGTCGGCCAAAAACATTCAGTACTTC
>TRBJ1-1|few|TRBV11-2|.
CASSPGAGGLNTEAFF
TGTGCCAGCAGCCCGGGGGCGGGGGGCTTGAACACTGAAGCTTTCTTT
>TRBJ2-7|.|TRBV30|TRBD1
CAWKTGTGGSEQYF
TGTGCCTGGAAGACCGGGACAGGGGGCAGCGAGCAGTACTTC
>TRBJ2-1|.|TRBV9|.
CASSVDGQVGEQFF
TGTGCCAGCAGCGTAGACGGCCAGGTGGGAGAGCAGTTCTTC
>TRBJ1-4|few|TRBV4-1|TRBD1
CASSLRDRVNEKLFF
TGCGCCAGCAGCCTACGGGACAGAGTCAATGAAAAACTGTTTTTT
>TRBJ2-7|.|TRBV21-1|.
CASSKEATSGYEQYF
TGTGCCAGCAGCAAAGAAGCGACTAGCGGGTACGAGCAGTACTTC
>TRBJ2-2|.|TRBV10-1|.
CASSEGLGGTGELFF
TGCGCCAGCAGTGAGGGCCTGGGGGGCACCGGGGAGCTGTTTTTT
>TRBJ2-1|.|TRBV6-2/TRBV6-3|.
CASSSEGAYNEQFF
TGTGCCAGCAGTTCGGAGGGGGCCTACAATGAGCAGTTCTTC
>TRBJ2-5|.|TRBV7-9|.
CASSPPPRLKETQYF
TGTGCCAGCAGCCCGCCTCCCAGACTAAAAGAGACCCAGTACTTC
>TRBJ1-1|once|TRBV27|.
CASSLWGLNTEAFF
TGTGCCAGCAGTTTATGGGGCCTGAACACTGAAGCTTTCTTT
>TRBJ2-4|.|TRBV7-2|.
CASSLMTLAKNIQYF
TGTGCCAGCAGCTTAATGACCCTAGCCAAAAACATTCAGTACTTC
>TRBJ1-4|.|TRBV28|.
CASTDFNEKLFF
TGTGCCAGTACAGACTTTAATGAAAAACTGTTTTTT
>TRBJ1-6|once|TRBV7-2|.
CASSFRQGDRVGHNSPLHF
TGTGCCAGCAGCTTCCGGCAGGGTGATCGTGTGGGCCATAATTCACCCCTCCACTTT
>TRBJ2-3|.|TRBV9|.
CASSPQAGSTDTQYF
TGTGCCAGCAGCCCCCAAGCGGGCAGTACAGATACGCAGTATTTT
>TRBJ1-1|few|TRBV6-5|TRBD1
CASRRDSRYTEAFF
TGTGCCAGCAGAAGGGACAGCCGCTACACTGAAGCTTTCTTT
>TRBJ2-7|once|TRBV6-5|.
CASSYSGSYEQYF
TGTGCCAGCAGTTACTCGGGCAGCTACGAGCAGTACTTC
>TRBJ1-5|.|TRBV2|TRBD1
CASRRGGGQPQHF
TGTGCCAGCAGGAGAGGGGGCGGCCAGCCCCAGCATTTT
>TRBJ1-2|.|TRBV9|TRBD1
CASSSRLSQGVYTF
TGTGCCAGCAGCTCCCGATTATCACAGGGGGTCTACACCTTC
>TRBJ2-7|.|TRBV2|.
CASRLGPGEQYF
TGTGCCAGCAGGTTGGGCCCTGGGGAGCAGTACTTC
>TRBJ1-3|.|TRBV10-3|.
CAITLREIGSGNTIYF
TGTGCCATCACCCTCAGGGAAATAGGCTCTGGAAACACCATATATTTT
>TRBJ2-7|.|TRBV5-4|TRBD1
CASSRTGFTYEQYF
TGTGCCAGCTCCCGGACAGGGTTCACCTACGAGCAGTACTTC
>TRBJ1-5|.|TRBV30|TRBD1
CAWSIQGDQPQHF
TGTGCCTGGAGTATACAGGGGGATCAGCCCCAGCATTTT
>TRBJ2-3|.|TRBV2|TRBD2
CASRPGLARRDTQYF
TGTGCCAGCAGACCGGGACTAGCGAGACGAGATACGCAGTATTTT
>TRBJ1-5|.|TRBV5-4|.
CASSLGGDQPQHF
TGTGCCAGCAGCTTAGGCGGGGATCAGCCCCAGCATTTT